This TCR beta chain was documented in a study of CD8 T cells in Susac syndrome. Study-wide context: Fewer than ten of the sequenced Susac syndrome patients were in remission, and roughly six had active disease.

The V gene's germline CDR1 is DFQATT and CDR2 SNEGSKA (reference sequence). CDR3 size: 14 residues. V shed 6 bases and J 3 bases; nucleotides not matched to a gene: 9. The RNA, about 0.5 to 1 ug, was put through reverse transcription using random hexamers. The method of amplification for TCR beta CDR3 was immunoSEQ multiplex PCR, covering 54 Vbeta and 13 Jbeta. TCRdb re-analysed the immunoSEQ multiplex PCR reads in MiXCR, keeping a single row per CDR3 protein. This table has under 90,000 distinct CDR3 sequences, about 93% appearing once. CD8+ and CD4+ T cells circulating in blood were sequenced for TCR beta. Study-level points and caveats: Repertoires of Susac syndrome CD4+ T cells lacked clonal expansion.

A note on this clonotype: Its antigen remains unknown.

The receptor comes from a human donor with Susac syndrome. Input material: CD4+ T cells from PBMCs. V and J are TRBV20-1 and TRBJ2-7, with 9 bases fitting TRBD1. The CDR3 loop is CSAQRSTGGYEQYF. The CDR3 DNA is TGCAGTGCCCAACGATCGACAGGGGGCTACGAGCAGTACTTC.